The 26 T cell receptor beta chains presented below share a single source sample, sequenced in a study of blood T cell repertoires in COVID-19. TCRdb keeps only in-frame clones here, not all; method: immunoSEQ multiplex PCR. This sample has 50,000 to 70,000 clones; roughly nine tenths occur once, and the top ten carry roughly 8.4%. Sequencing input: peripheral blood. The receptor source for this set is a woman in her 70s with active COVID-19.

The genes are TRBV4-2 and TRBJ2-1; D is possibly TRBD2 (6 bases). The CDR3 runs to 13 residues. Germline V gives CDR1 LGHNA, CDR2 YNFKEQ. Between the trimmed V and J ends, which lost 4 bases and 6 bases, there was a span of 10 bases. Here the CDR3 DNA reads TGTGCCAGCAGCCTGGGACTCTTCAATGAGCAGTTCTTC. Translated, it gives CASSLGLFNEQFF.

The gene calls are TRBV11-2 and TRBJ2-1, with D possibly TRBD2 on 6 matching bases. This CDR3 has 13 residues. Trimming took 2 bases from V and 15 from J, leaving 17 bases between them. Germline CDR1 and CDR2: SGHAT and FQNNGV. The CDR3 coding sequence is TGTGCCAGCAGCTTAAATTTGCAGGGAGGATGGTTCTTC. Translated: CASSLNLQGGWFF.

This rearrangement joins TRBV10-1 to TRBJ2-1, with 7 bases fitting TRBD2. This CDR3 region has 16 residues. With 8 bases clipped from V and 1 base from J, the junction kept 11 bases outside the gene matches. The germline V gene encodes CDR1 WNHNN and CDR2 SYGVQD (reference sequence). The CDR3 DNA sequence: TGCGCCAGCGGGGGGGGAGTTGGATCGTCCTACAATGAGCAGTTCTTC. It codes for CASGGGVGSSYNEQFF.

The chain joins TRBV11-2 to TRBJ1-4; unclear D gene. The CDR3 length is 14 residues. Germline-derived CDR1 and CDR2 are SGHAT and FQNNGV. V was cut by 3 bases and J by 1 base, with 6 bases left in between. The CDR3 is CASSFQITNEKLFF. CDR3 nucleotides: TGTGCCAGCAGCTTTCAGATAACTAATGAAAAACTGTTTTTT.

The rearrangement joins TRBV9 to TRBJ1-1, with 7 positions matching TRBD1. The V and J ends lost 4 bases and 3 bases, in that order; junction bases with no gene match: 15. Germline-derived CDR1 and CDR2 are SGDLS and YYNGEE. CDR3 length equals 17 residues. The chain's CDR3 is CASSPRGKGALDTEAFF. The CDR3 DNA sequence: TGTGCCAGCAGCCCTCGGGGTAAGGGGGCGCTGGACACTGAAGCTTTCTTT.

The chain recombines TRBV27 with TRBJ2-7, with 9 positions matching TRBD2. Germline CDR1 MNHEY, CDR2 SMNVEV (reference sequence). V gave up 2 bases and J gave up 3 bases; unmatched junction bases: 2. The CDR3 loop spans 14 amino acids. CDR3 in DNA: TGTGCCAGCAGTTTAGGGCGGGAGGGCTACGAGCAGTACTTC. The encoded protein is CASSLGREGYEQYF.

V and J are TRBV11-2 and TRBJ2-1; tentatively, D is TRBD1 (5 bases). Germline V gene lookup returns CDR1 SGHAT and CDR2 FQNNGV. The CDR3 is 15 amino acids. V shed 2 bases and J shed 9 bases, with 17 bases lying between them. The DNA of the CDR3 is TGTGCCAGCAGCTTAATAGCCGAAGGGGTCTCTGAGCAGTTCTTC. This gives the protein CASSLIAEGVSEQFF.

V is TRBV18 and J is TRBJ2-5; 7 bases fit TRBD1. With V trimmed by 0 bases and J by 6 bases, 4 bases remained unmatched. The germline gives CDR1 KGHSH, CDR2 LQKENI. The CDR3 sequence is 14 residues long. CDR3 loop: CASSPPGTVKTQYF. The CDR3 DNA reads as TGTGCCAGCTCACCACCCGGGACAGTTAAGACCCAGTACTTC.

The genes are TRBV19 and TRBJ2-3, with 9 bases fitting TRBD2. The V gene end was trimmed by 6 bases and the J gene end by 1 base; junction bases not matched to a gene: 5. This CDR3 region has 15 residues. CDR1 and CDR2 from the germline V gene are LNHDA and SQIVND (reference sequence). CDR3 nucleotides: TGTGCCAGTAGGAGTAGGACTAGCGGCACAGATACGCAGTATTTT. Amino acid sequence: CASRSRTSGTDTQYF.

V usage is TRBV28 and J usage is TRBJ1-1; D not certain. The germline V gene encodes CDR1 MDHEN and CDR2 SYDVKM. V dropped 2 bases and J dropped 10 bases, with 11 bases sitting between them. This CDR3 is 12 amino acids long. CDR3 region: CASSLEGSGAFF. The CDR3, as DNA: TGTGCCAGCAGTTTAGAAGGGAGTGGAGCTTTCTTT.

This rearrangement joins TRBV4-1 to TRBJ1-3, with a weak D call TRBD1 (5 bases). Germline lookup yields CDR1 MGHRA and CDR2 YSYEKL. V shed 2 bases and J shed 0 bases, with 20 bases lying between them. This CDR3 has 19 residues. CDR3 in amino acids: CASSQIGQGRRHSGNTIYF. The CDR3 region has the DNA TGCGCCAGCAGCCAAATAGGGCAGGGCCGCCGTCACTCTGGAAACACCATATATTTT.

The J gene is TRBJ1-1, the V gene TRBV28; the match to TRBD1 covers 7 bases. This CDR3 is built from 15 residues. Germline V gene lookup returns CDR1 MDHEN and CDR2 SYDVKM. V lost 5 bases to trimming and J lost 0 bases; unmatched junction nucleotides: 6. In DNA form, the CDR3 reads TGTGCCAGCAGTCCGCGGGGACAGATGAACACTGAAGCTTTCTTT. It codes for CASSPRGQMNTEAFF.

This chain joins TRBV18 and TRBJ2-7, with 7 nucleotides matching TRBD1. Germline CDR1 reads KGHSH; CDR2 reads LQKENI. The CDR3 loop spans 12 amino acids. After removal of 5 bases from V and 6 bases from J, the junction contained 4 bases not matched to a gene. This chain's CDR3 is CASSGTESEQYF. In nucleotides, the CDR3 is TGTGCCAGCTCAGGGACAGAGTCCGAGCAGTACTTC. The full variable domain, rest sourced from reference TRBV18 and TRBJ2-7, is NAGVMQNPRHLVRRRGQEARLRCSPMKGHSHVYWYRQLPEEGLKFMVYLQKENIIDESGMPKERFSAEFPKEGPSILRIQQVVRGDSAAYFCASSGTESEQYFGPGTRLTVT.

The DNA for the CDR3 is TGTGCCAGTAGTATTGACGGGGAAAGTCAGCCCCAGCATTTT. Its translation: CASSIDGESQPQHF. The chain has TRBV19 and TRBJ1-5, with D unresolved. This CDR3 is built from 14 residues. V was trimmed by 3 bases and J by 6 bases, leaving 12 bases between them. CDR1 LNHDA and CDR2 SQIVND come from the germline V gene (reference sequence).

The chain joins TRBV28 to TRBJ2-3; the match to TRBD2 covers 7 bases. Trimming removed 10 bases from V and 0 bases from J; junction bases left unmatched: 13. Germline loops: CDR1 MDHEN, CDR2 SYDVKM. This CDR3 contains 16 residues. The CDR3 here is CATNPGLGASTDTQYF. DNA of the CDR3: TGTGCCACCAACCCAGGACTAGGTGCTAGCACAGATACGCAGTATTTT. The full variable domain, its missing parts supplied by reference TRBV28 and TRBJ2-3, is DVKVTQSSRYLVKRTGEKVFLECVQDMDHENMFWYRQDPGLGLRLIYFSYDVKMKEKGDIPEGYSVSREKKERFSLILESASTNQTSMYLCATNPGLGASTDTQYFGPGTRLTVL.

DNA for the CDR3: TGTGCCAGCGGATCCCCGGGAGGCACAAACACCGGGGAGCTGTTTTTT. Residues: CASGSPGGTNTGELFF. The V call is TRBV2, the J call TRBJ2-2; TRBD2 agrees at 7 bases. Germline CDR1 is SNHLY and CDR2 is FYNNEI. With V trimmed by 8 bases and J by 2 bases, 11 bases remained unmatched. The CDR3 is made up of 16 amino acids.

The rearrangement uses TRBV4-1 and TRBJ1-6, with 10 bases matching TRBD1. Germline CDR1 reads MGHRA; CDR2 reads YSYEKL. Trimming cost V 5 bases and J 5 bases; bases outside gene matches: 6. The CDR3 has 16 amino acids. In DNA form, the CDR3 reads TGCGCCAGCAGCAGAACCGGGACAGGGGATAATTCACCCCTCCACTTT. This codes for CASSRTGTGDNSPLHF.

The rearrangement uses TRBV6-6 and TRBJ2-1; maybe TRBD1 (6 bases). Germline V gene sequence: CDR1 MNHNY, CDR2 SVGAGI (reference sequence). The CDR3 extends over 14 amino acids. V was trimmed by 4 bases and J by 7 bases, leaving 14 bases between them. The CDR3 sequence is CASSSWTVGNEQFF. DNA of the CDR3: TGTGCCAGCAGTTCCTGGACAGTAGGGAATGAGCAGTTCTTC.

The J gene is TRBJ2-1, the V gene TRBV2; 7 bases agree with TRBD2. Germline assignment: CDR1 SNHLY and CDR2 FYNNEI. This CDR3 has 14 residues. V lost 5 bases and J lost 8; bases outside the gene matches: 9. The CDR3 loop is CASSTFRAGDEQFF. The CDR3 nucleotides read TGTGCCAGCAGTACATTTAGGGCGGGAGATGAGCAGTTCTTC. Variable domain in full (rest from reference TRBV2 and TRBJ2-1): EPEVTQTPSHQVTQMGQEVILRCVPISNHLYFYWYRQILGQKVEFLVSFYNNEISEKSEIFDDQFSVERPDGSNFTLKIRSTKLEDSAMYFCASSTFRAGDEQFFGPGTRLTVL.

This clone was counted only a few times. The V call is TRBV5-6, the J call TRBJ1-5; TRBD1 aligns across 10 bases. Germline V gene sequence: CDR1 SGHDT, CDR2 YYEEEE. The CDR3 totals 16 residues. The V and J ends lost 4 bases and 6 bases, in that order; junction bases with no gene match: 10. CDR3 sequence (DNA): TGTGCCAGCAGCCCACTCGGGGGACAGGGGAGTCAGCCCCAGCATTTT. This codes for CASSPLGGQGSQPQHF.

In nucleotides, the CDR3 is TGTGCCAGCAGCCCGAGGGGGGGACTAGCGGGAGGGCCATACGAGCAGTACTTC. It translates to CASSPRGGLAGGPYEQYF. The chain joins TRBV5-4 to TRBJ2-7; 16 nucleotides align to TRBD2. Trimming took 4 bases from V and 4 from J; bases not matched to a gene: 11. The germline gives CDR1 SGHNT, CDR2 YYREEE (reference sequence). The CDR3 has 18 residues.

The chain recombines TRBV5-1 with TRBJ2-5; 11 nucleotides agree with TRBD2. J lost 5 bases, V lost 7 bases, and 7 bases had no gene match. Germline loops: CDR1 SGHRS, CDR2 YFSETQ. The CDR3 extends over 14 amino acids. The CDR3 here is CASDSGRAGETQYF. The CDR3 DNA reads as TGCGCCAGCGATAGCGGGAGGGCCGGGGAGACCCAGTACTTC.

The chain is built from TRBV30 and TRBJ2-7, with 9 nucleotides matching TRBD1. Germline V CDR1 and CDR2: GTSNPN, SVGIG (reference sequence). The CDR3 is 13 amino acids. J was trimmed by 2 bases and V by 2 bases; bases with no gene match: 1. The CDR3 spells CAWSWTGAYEQYF. As DNA, the CDR3 is TGTGCCTGGAGTTGGACAGGGGCCTACGAGCAGTACTTC. The variable domain in full, with the rest retrieved from reference TRBV30 and TRBJ2-7, is SQTIHQWPATLVQPVGSPLSLECTVEGTSNPNLYWYRQAAGRGLQLLFYSVGIGQISSEVPQNLSASRPQDRQFILSSKKLLLSDSGFYLCAWSWTGAYEQYFGPGTRLTVT.

The rearrangement joins TRBV5-8 to TRBJ2-1; perhaps TRBD2 as D (5 bases). CDR1 is SGHTS and CDR2 is YDEGEE in the germline V gene. The CDR3 covers 15 residues. The V gene lost 3 bases and the J gene lost 0 bases, with 10 bases spanning the gap. The CDR3, as DNA: TGTGCCAGCAGCTCGCGGGTTAGCTCCTACAATGAGCAGTTCTTC. This codes for CASSSRVSSYNEQFF.

The genes are TRBV2 and TRBJ1-2; a possible D gene is TRBD1 (5 bases). The CDR3 length is 14 residues. Trimming removed 6 bases from V and 4 bases from J, with 15 bases in between. Germline V gene data show CDR1 as SNHLY and CDR2 as FYNNEI. CDR3 nucleotides: TGTGCCAGCAGCGAATCAGGGTCTACCTATGGCTACACCTTC. Its translation: CASSESGSTYGYTF.

The chain is built from TRBV4-1 and TRBJ2-2; possibly TRBD2 for D (5 bases). This CDR3 has 14 residues. Between the trimmed V and J ends, which lost 4 bases and 6 bases, there was a span of 12 bases. The germline V gene has CDR1 MGHRA and CDR2 YSYEKL. The CDR3 is CASSRVPRAGELFF. Written as DNA, the CDR3 is TGCGCCAGCAGCCGAGTACCGAGGGCCGGGGAGCTGTTTTTT.